Listed below are T cell receptor beta chains from one sample, sequenced in a study of control samples from healthy donors and cancer patients. TCRdb keeps only in-frame clones here, not all; method: immunoSEQ multiplex PCR. The sample contains 65,000 to 75,000 clones, about 90% of which appear only once. Material: blood. The receptors originated from a woman aged 45-65 years in good health. The CDR3 runs from the conserved cysteine through the conserved F or W. The D gene is left open where the match is weak.

cdr3_nt: TGCGCCAGCAGCTTGCAGGGACAGGGGATATCTGGGGAGCAGTACTTC
cdr3_aa: CASSLQGQGISGEQYF
d_call: TRBD1
j_call: TRBJ2-7
v_call: TRBV5-1

cdr3_nt: TGTGCCAGCAGCTTTTTGGCGGGAGGGAAGGGGGACATTCAGTACTTC
cdr3_aa: CASSFLAGGKGDIQYF
d_call: TRBD2
j_call: TRBJ2-4
v_call: TRBV11-2

cdr3_nt: TGTGCCAGCACCTCGTCGTCGCTACGGGGGAGTGGGCGGGAGGGAATGTTGTCCTACGAGCAGTACTTC
cdr3_aa: CASTSSSLRGSGREGMLSYEQYF
d_call: TRBD2
j_call: TRBJ2-7
v_call: TRBV28

cdr3_nt: TGTGCCAGTAAATGGGGCAGGGGGAATGAAAAACTGTTTTTT
cdr3_aa: CASKWGRGNEKLFF
d_call: TRBD1
j_call: TRBJ1-4
v_call: TRBV19

cdr3_nt: TGTGCCAGCAGCCCCGCGGACAACTATGGCTACACCTTC
cdr3_aa: CASSPADNYGYTF
d_call: NA
j_call: TRBJ1-2
v_call: TRBV7-2

cdr3_nt: TGTGCCAGCAGCTACTGGGGACTTCGAACCTACGAGCAGTACTTC
cdr3_aa: CASSYWGLRTYEQYF
d_call: NA
j_call: TRBJ2-7
v_call: TRBV5-4

cdr3_nt: TGTGCCAGCAGTTGGCCTAAGGGAAACATTCAGTACTTC
cdr3_aa: CASSWPKGNIQYF
d_call: NA
j_call: TRBJ2-4
v_call: TRBV28

cdr3_nt: TGCGCCAGCAGCTTGAGTTGGGACAGTTCAGCCGAGGCTTTCTTT
cdr3_aa: CASSLSWDSSAEAFF
d_call: TRBD1
j_call: TRBJ1-1
v_call: TRBV5-1

cdr3_nt: TGCGCCAGCAGCCAAGGCACGGGACTGAACCACGAGCAGTACTTC
cdr3_aa: CASSQGTGLNHEQYF
d_call: NA
j_call: TRBJ2-7
v_call: TRBV4-1

cdr3_nt: TGCGCCAGCAGCTCGAGGGGAGGCCTGACAGGGGGCACAGATACGCAGTATTTT
cdr3_aa: CASSSRGGLTGGTDTQYF
d_call: TRBD1
j_call: TRBJ2-3
v_call: TRBV5-1

cdr3_nt: TGTGCCAGCAGCCCGGGACAGTCCTACGAGCAGTACTTC
cdr3_aa: CASSPGQSYEQYF
d_call: TRBD1
j_call: TRBJ2-7
v_call: TRBV5-4